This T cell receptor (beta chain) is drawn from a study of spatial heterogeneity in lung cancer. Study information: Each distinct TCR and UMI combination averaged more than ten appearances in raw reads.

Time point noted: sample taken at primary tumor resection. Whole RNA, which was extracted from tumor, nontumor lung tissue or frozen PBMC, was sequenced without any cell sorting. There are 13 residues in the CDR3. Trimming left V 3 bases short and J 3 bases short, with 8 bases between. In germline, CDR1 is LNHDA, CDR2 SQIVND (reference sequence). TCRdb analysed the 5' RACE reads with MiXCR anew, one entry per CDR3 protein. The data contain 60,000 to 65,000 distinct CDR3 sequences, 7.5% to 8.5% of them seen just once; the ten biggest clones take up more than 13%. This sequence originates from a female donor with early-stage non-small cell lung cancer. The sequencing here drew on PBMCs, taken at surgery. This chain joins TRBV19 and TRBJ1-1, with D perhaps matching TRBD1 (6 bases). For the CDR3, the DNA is TGTGCCAGTAGTATGAAGGGGGACACTGAAGCTTTCTTT. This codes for CASSMKGDTEAFF.